Presented here are 22 T cell receptor beta chains from one specimen sequenced in a study of cytomegalovirus exposure and HLA in healthy donors. Sequenced by immunoSEQ multiplex PCR; TCRdb stores in-frame clones only, minus some. The table lists some 200,000 clones, roughly nine tenths of them singletons. Sequenced material: PBMCs. The receptors derive from a man aged 30-40 years in good health and CMV-seropositive.

The chain links TRBV29-1 to TRBJ1-1; D is undetermined. CDR1 SQVTM and CDR2 ANQGSEA come from the germline V gene. The CDR3 has 14 residues. Trimming took off 7 bases at V and 4 bases at J, with 19 bases between the two ends. The CDR3, as DNA: TGCAGCGCTAGCTTGGGCTCACGGGGCACTGAAGCTTTCTTT. Its protein is CSASLGSRGTEAFF.

CDR3 protein: CASSPLAGGRETQYF. The CDR3 DNA follows: TGTGCCAGCAGCCCCCTAGCGGGGGGGAGAGAGACCCAGTACTTC. This chain uses TRBV7-2 with TRBJ2-5; TRBD2 aligns across 12 bases. CDR3 size: 15 residues. In germline, CDR1 is SGHTA, CDR2 FQGNSA. V lost 5 bases, J lost 4 bases, and 5 bases stayed unmatched.

Only a few counts were recorded for this clone. The V and J genes are TRBV10-1 and TRBJ2-2; no definite D call. V lost 11 bases, J lost 5 bases, and 18 bases lay in between. Per the germline V gene, CDR1 is WNHNN and CDR2 is SYGVQD (reference sequence). CDR3 length: 14 amino acids. CDR3 protein: CAGLSPGVTGELFF. In nucleotides, the CDR3 is TGCGCCGGATTATCTCCTGGGGTGACCGGGGAGCTGTTTTTT.

This clone was seen once. The chain joins TRBV5-1 to TRBJ2-3, with D perhaps assigned TRBD1 or TRBD2 (6 bases each). This CDR3 spans 16 amino acids. Germline V lookup: CDR1 SGHRS, CDR2 YFSETQ. The V end lost 0 bases, the J end lost 0 bases, and 11 bases lay between the germline ends. The CDR3 nucleotides read TGCGCCAGCAGCTTGGATGGAGGGGGAAGCACAGATACGCAGTATTTT. Its protein is CASSLDGGGSTDTQYF.

The rearrangement links TRBV7-8 to TRBJ1-5; 7 bases map to TRBD1. V lost 1 base to trimming and J lost 6 bases; unmatched junction nucleotides: 15. This CDR3 is 18 amino acids long. Per the germline V gene, CDR1 is SGHVS and CDR2 is FQNEAQ. The CDR3 DNA reads TGTGCCAGCAGCTTAGGACAACCAACAGGGGACCGGGTTCAGCCCCAGCATTTT. Translated, it gives CASSLGQPTGDRVQPQHF.

The chain employs TRBV5-1 and TRBJ1-1; 10 nucleotides agree with TRBD1. Germline trimming cut 0 bases from V and 4 bases from J; bases unmatched to any gene: 12. In germline, CDR1 is SGHRS, CDR2 YFSETQ. The CDR3 covers 18 residues. The CDR3 sequence: CASSLGGGTGVLTTEAFF. Written as DNA, the CDR3 is TGCGCCAGCAGCTTGGGGGGAGGGACAGGGGTCCTGACCACTGAAGCTTTCTTT.

This clone came up once. V gene TRBV5-1 combines with J gene TRBJ2-2, with 12 positions matching TRBD2. CDR3 length: 16 residues. Germline V gene sequence: CDR1 SGHRS, CDR2 YFSETQ. With V trimmed by 5 bases and J by 2 bases, 4 bases remained unmatched. The CDR3 here is CASSSSGRANTGELFF. CDR3 nucleotides: TGCGCCAGCAGTTCTAGCGGGAGGGCCAACACCGGGGAGCTGTTTTTT.

J is TRBJ1-2 and V is TRBV30; a weak D match, TRBD1 (5 bases). The germline CDR1 and CDR2 sequences are GTSNPN and SVGIG (reference sequence). The CDR3 contains 11 residues. V dropped 2 bases and J dropped 8 bases, with 9 bases sitting between them. The DNA for the CDR3 is TGTGCCTGGAGTCAAGGGGAAGGCTACACCTTC. Translated: CAWSQGEGYTF.

V gene TRBV6-5 combines with J gene TRBJ2-3; 8 nucleotides line up with TRBD2. CDR1 and CDR2 (germline): MNHEY, SVGAGI. The CDR3 spans 15 residues. J lost 3 bases, V lost 5 bases, and 7 bases had no gene match. In nucleotides, the CDR3 is TGTGCCAGCAGTCTGGGACTAGGCGAGACAGATACGCAGTATTTT. This sequence encodes CASSLGLGETDTQYF.

This rearrangement joins TRBV7-8 to TRBJ1-1; 7 nucleotides align to TRBD1. The CDR3 consists of 13 residues. J was trimmed by 8 bases and V by 8 bases; bases with no gene match: 11. The germline CDR1 and CDR2 sequences are SGHVS and FQNEAQ. Here the CDR3 reads CASGHRDSLEAFF. CDR3 in DNA: TGTGCCAGCGGACACCGGGACAGCCTCGAAGCTTTCTTT.

A single count supports this clone. The chain has TRBV19 and TRBJ2-7; tentative D call: TRBD2 (6 bases). Trimming removed 4 bases from V and 4 bases from J, with 8 bases in between. This CDR3 comprises 12 residues. Germline values: CDR1 LNHDA, CDR2 SQIVND (reference sequence). In DNA, the CDR3 is TGTGCCAGTAGTAATAGCGGTTACGAGCAGTACTTC. This gives the protein CASSNSGYEQYF. Full variable domain (remainder filled in from reference TRBV19 and TRBJ2-7): DGGITQSPKYLFRKEGQNVTLSCEQNLNHDAMYWYRQDPGQGLRLIYYSQIVNDFQKGDIAEGYSVSREKKESFPLTVTSAQKNPTAFYLCASSNSGYEQYFGPGTRLTVT.

This chain joins TRBV5-1 and TRBJ2-7, with D possibly being TRBD2 (7 bases). The V and J ends lost 0 bases and 4 bases respectively, with 8 bases between them. The CDR3 covers 13 residues. Per germline, CDR1 SGHRS and CDR2 YFSETQ. DNA for the CDR3: TGCGCCAGCAGCTTGGAGGGGGGGTACGAGCAGTACTTC. It translates to CASSLEGGYEQYF.

This rearrangement joins TRBV5-1 to TRBJ2-5, with D perhaps TRBD1 or TRBD2 (5 bases each). CDR1 and CDR2 from the germline V gene are SGHRS and YFSETQ. V was shortened by 4 bases and J by 1 base, with 11 bases between the two germline ends. The CDR3 is 14 residues long. The CDR3 coding sequence is TGCGCCAGCAGCCCCCCAGGGAGCCAAGAGACCCAGTACTTC. The encoded protein is CASSPPGSQETQYF.

This chain uses TRBV7-9 with TRBJ2-7, with 9 bases lining up with TRBD2. This CDR3 has 18 residues. The germline gives CDR1 SEHNR, CDR2 FQNEAQ (reference sequence). Trimming at V came to 1 base and at J to 4 bases, leaving 14 bases not matched to a gene. This CDR3 reads CASSLEAGGPTGGYEQYF. The CDR3 DNA is TGTGCCAGCAGCTTAGAAGCGGGAGGTCCAACGGGTGGTTACGAGCAGTACTTC.

This clone has a single count. The V call is TRBV6-5, the J call TRBJ1-2; D possibly corresponds to TRBD1 (5 bases). CDR1 is MNHEY and CDR2 is SVGAGI in the germline V gene. Trimming removed 2 bases from V and 7 bases from J, with 11 bases in between. The CDR3 totals 13 residues. The CDR3, as DNA: TGTGCCAGCAGTTACACGTGGGGCGCTGGCTACACCTTC. It translates to CASSYTWGAGYTF.

This chain uses TRBV4-1 with TRBJ1-4; 7 bases agree with TRBD1. The trim removed 5 bases at V and 5 bases at J, leaving 8 bases unmatched. Germline-derived CDR1 and CDR2 are MGHRA and YSYEKL. This CDR3 is built from 15 residues. The CDR3 spells CASSSVDRLNEKLFF. In DNA, the CDR3 is TGCGCCAGCAGCTCCGTGGACAGGCTAAATGAAAAACTGTTTTTT.

The rearrangement joins TRBV7-8 to TRBJ1-1; possibly TRBD1 for D (5 bases). Trimming cost V 2 bases and J 3 bases, with 10 bases left between them. CDR1 and CDR2 (germline): SGHVS, FQNEAQ. The CDR3 is 14 amino acids. CDR3 bases: TGTGCCAGCAGCTTAAGGGGTCCGGACACTGAAGCTTTCTTT. It translates to CASSLRGPDTEAFF.

The chain combines TRBV28 with TRBJ2-7; 9 bases agree with TRBD2. Losses at the gene ends were 8 bases for V and 0 bases for J; bases not matched to a gene: 14. The CDR3 is 17 amino acids. CDR1 is MDHEN, CDR2 SYDVKM, per germline. The CDR3 coding sequence is TGTGCCAGCCTTAGCGGGAGAGTGGGCCTTCCCTCCTACGAGCAGTACTTC. Its protein is CASLSGRVGLPSYEQYF.

The CDR3: CASSLWTSGRETQYF. CDR3 nucleotide sequence: TGTGCCAGCAGCCTCTGGACTAGCGGGCGGGAGACCCAGTACTTC. The chain is built from TRBV7-2 and TRBJ2-5; the match to TRBD2 covers 11 bases. Germline CDR1 reads SGHTA; CDR2 reads FQGNSA. The length of the CDR3 is 15 residues. The J segment lost 5 bases and the V segment lost 5 bases, leaving 7 bases of the junction unmatched. Filled out from reference TRBV7-2 and TRBJ2-5, the complete variable domain reads GAGVSQSPSNKVTEKGKDVELRCDPISGHTALYWYRQSLGQGLEFLIYFQGNSAPDKSGLPSDRFSAERTGGSVSTLTIQRTQQEDSAVYLCASSLWTSGRETQYFGPGTRLLVL.

The V and J genes are TRBV6-4 and TRBJ2-1; 10 bases match TRBD2. The CDR3 spans 15 residues. The ends lost 3 bases at V and 1 base at J; junction bases unmatched: 0. Germline-derived CDR1 and CDR2 are MRHNA and SNTAGT. The DNA for the CDR3 is TGTGCCAGCAGTGAGACTAGCGGGTCCTACAATGAGCAGTTCTTC. Translated: CASSETSGSYNEQFF.

The gene calls are TRBV6-1 and TRBJ2-7, with D possibly TRBD1 on 6 matching bases. Germline V gene lookup returns CDR1 MNHNS and CDR2 SASEGT. CDR3 length: 15 residues. V was pared by 7 bases and J by 2 bases, with 18 bases between. The CDR3 DNA sequence: TGTGCCAGCACCCAATCCCCCGGGACACCCTACGAGCAGTACTTC. Protein sequence: CASTQSPGTPYEQYF.

This chain uses TRBV12-5 with TRBJ2-1; unclear D gene. CDR1 LGHNT and CDR2 FRNRAP come from the germline V gene. This CDR3 is built from 13 residues. V lost 0 bases, J lost 6 bases, and 6 bases lay in between. The CDR3 loop reads CASGLVRLNEQFF. The CDR3 region has the DNA TGTGCTAGTGGTTTGGTACGGCTCAATGAGCAGTTCTTC.